This T cell receptor beta chain was sequenced during a study of cytomegalovirus exposure and HLA in healthy donors. This clone was observed a handful of times. Use of 60 Vbeta and 13 Jbeta primers characterized the PCR. Libraries were prepared by immunoSEQ multiplex PCR; TCRdb keeps only in-frame clonotypes and omits some of them. Seen here are under 200,000 clones, approximately 77% observed once, and the top ten hold around 2.5%. Germline V gene data show CDR1 as SGHTA and CDR2 as FQGNSA. V was clipped by 3 bases and J by 4 bases, with 12 bases between them. This CDR3 has 14 residues. The chain links TRBV7-2 to TRBJ1-1; possible D gene TRBD1, 5 bases. Sequencing was performed on PBMCs. This TCR was recovered from a female donor in good health and CMV-seronegative. The CDR3: CASSFRERGTEAFF. CDR3 nucleotides: TGTGCCAGCAGCTTCAGGGAAAGGGGCACTGAAGCTTTCTTT.